The next 23 T cell receptor beta chains were all read from a single sample in a study of long-term antiretroviral therapy in people with HIV. Samples were assayed with immunoSEQ v3.0 at survey level. This table comes from immunoSEQ multiplex PCR, and its TCRdb copy is limited to in-frame clones, with some not included. The data show over 15,000 clones, about four fifths seen once. Sequencing used unsorted PBMCs, obtained 0.9 years after starting antiretroviral therapy. The receptor source for this set is a man younger than 30 with HIV.

The chain combines TRBV2 with TRBJ2-1; no clear D gene. Per germline, CDR1 SNHLY and CDR2 FYNNEI. This CDR3 region has 12 residues. The V end lost 3 bases, the J end lost 7 bases, and 7 bases lay between the germline ends. CDR3: CASSERRNEQFF. CDR3 DNA: TGTGCCAGCAGTGAGAGACGAAATGAGCAGTTCTTC.

This clone has only one observation. The chain links TRBV13 to TRBJ1-6; the D gene is possibly TRBD1 (5 bases). This CDR3 is built from 17 residues. V lost 0 bases and J 4 bases, leaving 13 bases between the germline ends. From germline, CDR1 is PRHDT and CDR2 FYEKMQ (reference sequence). CDR3 amino acids: CASSLGAGTAYNSPLHF. DNA for the CDR3: TGTGCCAGCAGCTTAGGGGCCGGGACGGCGTATAATTCACCCCTCCACTTT.

The rearrangement uses TRBV6-6 and TRBJ2-2, with 7 nucleotides matching TRBD1. Germline trimming cut 7 bases from V and 4 bases from J; bases unmatched to any gene: 12. The germline CDR1 and CDR2 sequences are MNHNY and SVGAGI (reference sequence). This CDR3 is 16 amino acids long. CDR3 in amino acids: CASTLKGQLVTGELFF. The CDR3 DNA follows: TGTGCCAGCACTTTGAAGGGACAGCTGGTCACCGGGGAGCTGTTTTTT.

The genes are TRBV5-5 and TRBJ2-7; D remains ambiguous. The germline V gene has CDR1 SGHKS and CDR2 YYEKEE (reference sequence). V was pared by 3 bases and J by 3 bases, with 16 bases between. The CDR3 totals 15 residues. CDR3 region: CASSSYGDPLYEQYV. CDR3 coding DNA: TGTGCCAGCAGCTCTTATGGGGATCCCCTCTACGAGCAGTACGTC.

The chain recombines TRBV15 with TRBJ2-1, with 10 bases identical to TRBD2. This CDR3 is built from 18 residues. V dropped 1 base and J dropped 0; count of bases not matched to a gene: 6. Germline CDR1 reads LNHNV; CDR2 reads YYDKDF (reference sequence). The CDR3 loop is CATSRVPAGGSSYNEQFF. DNA for the CDR3: TGTGCCACCAGCAGAGTTCCAGCGGGGGGGAGCTCCTACAATGAGCAGTTCTTC.

The chain employs TRBV2 and TRBJ2-1, with 9 bases lining up with TRBD2. The CDR3 covers 16 residues. Germline assignment: CDR1 SNHLY and CDR2 FYNNEI. J gave up 8 bases and V 6 bases, and 14 bases lay outside the gene matches. Here the CDR3 DNA reads TGTGCCAGCAGAAGCCCCGGGACTAGCCGTAAGGATGAGCAGTTCTTC. Encoded protein: CASRSPGTSRKDEQFF.

The chain carries TRBV27 and TRBJ2-7; D may be TRBD1 (6 bases). The length of the CDR3 is 12 residues. CDR1 and CDR2 from the germline V gene are MNHEY and SMNVEV (reference sequence). Between the trimmed V and J ends, which lost 3 bases and 5 bases, there was a span of 8 bases. In DNA form, the CDR3 reads TGTGCCAGCAGTTTTACAGGGAACGAGCAGTACTTC. Translation gives CASSFTGNEQYF.

The chain employs TRBV9 and TRBJ2-5, with TRBD2 matching 7 bases. J was trimmed by 3 bases and V by 2 bases; bases with no gene match: 7. CDR1 SGDLS and CDR2 YYNGEE come from the germline V gene. This CDR3 region has 15 residues. The CDR3 region is CASSVEGGGEETQYF. The DNA for the CDR3 is TGTGCCAGCAGCGTTGAGGGTGGGGGGGAAGAGACCCAGTACTTC.

CDR3 amino acids: CASSYTGHGYTF. The CDR3 DNA is TGTGCCAGCAGCTATACGGGACATGGCTACACCTTC. The chain carries TRBV7-9 and TRBJ1-2; a weak D match, TRBD1 (5 bases). Germline-derived CDR1 and CDR2 are SEHNR and FQNEAQ (reference sequence). V lost 4 bases, J lost 6 bases, and 9 bases lay in between. The CDR3 covers 12 residues.

The chain links TRBV30 to TRBJ2-1; D gene ambiguous. The V end was cut by 0 bases, the J end by 10 bases, with 4 bases between. Germline CDR1 is GTSNPN and CDR2 is SVGIG (reference sequence). The CDR3 is made up of 10 amino acids. The CDR3: CAWSVQEQFF. In DNA, the CDR3 is TGTGCCTGGAGTGTTCAAGAGCAGTTCTTC. Together with reference TRBV30 and TRBJ2-1, the CDR3 gives the full variable domain: SQTIHQWPATLVQPVGSPLSLECTVEGTSNPNLYWYRQAAGRGLQLLFYSVGIGQISSEVPQNLSASRPQDRQFILSSKKLLLSDSGFYLCAWSVQEQFFGPGTRLTVL.

This chain uses TRBV5-8 with TRBJ2-1, with 8 bases matching TRBD2. J was trimmed by 4 bases and V by 5 bases; bases with no gene match: 8. Germline V lookup: CDR1 SGHTS, CDR2 YDEGEE. The CDR3 loop spans 15 amino acids. The CDR3 DNA sequence: TGTGCCAGCAGACGAGCGGGACTAGGTTACAATGAGCAGTTCTTC. As protein: CASRRAGLGYNEQFF. The full variable domain, completed using reference TRBV5-8 and TRBJ2-1, is EAGVTQSPTHLIKTRGQQATLRCSPISGHTSVYWYQQALGLGLQFLLWYDEGEERNRGNFPPRFSGRQFPNYSSELNVNALELEDSALYLCASRRAGLGYNEQFFGPGTRLTVL.

This chain joins TRBV7-9 and TRBJ1-2; a weak D match, TRBD1 (6 bases). The V end was cut by 1 base, the J end by 3 bases, with 15 bases between. This CDR3 comprises 16 residues. CDR1 and CDR2 from the germline V gene are SEHNR and FQNEAQ (reference sequence). CDR3 DNA sequence: TGTGCCAGCAGCTTAGTAGGGGGGAATGAGGACTATGGCTACACCTTC. It is translated as CASSLVGGNEDYGYTF.

This chain joins TRBV6-5 and TRBJ1-1; TRBD1 might be the D (6 bases). CDR1 is MNHEY, CDR2 SVGAGI, per germline. V was trimmed by 6 bases and J by 1 base, leaving 12 bases between them. This CDR3 has 14 amino acids. The CDR3 sequence is CASRGWGANTEAFF. The CDR3 nucleotides are TGTGCCAGCAGGGGGTGGGGGGCGAACACTGAAGCTTTCTTT.

The chain joins TRBV7-9 to TRBJ1-1; D unclear. The CDR3 is 11 residues long. Germline V gene data show CDR1 as SEHNR and CDR2 as FQNEAQ (reference sequence). The germline V and J ends were trimmed by 2 bases and 8 bases, with 6 bases remaining between them. CDR3: CASSLYTEAFF. As DNA, the CDR3 is TGTGCCAGCAGCTTATATACCGAAGCTTTCTTT.

By frequency in the sample, this clone is large (0.1 to 1%). The chain joins TRBV21-1 to TRBJ1-3. TRBV21-1 constitutes a pseudogene. The CDR3 covers 15 residues. DNA for the CDR3: TGTGCCAGCAGCAAAACTAGGCCGCCGTCCGACACCATATATTTT. Protein product: CASSKTRPPSDTIYF.

This chain links TRBV10-1 with TRBJ2-2; D remains ambiguous. The CDR3 has 15 residues. The V end was cut by 6 bases, the J end by 6 bases, with 17 bases between. Germline V gives CDR1 WNHNN, CDR2 SYGVQD (reference sequence). DNA of the CDR3: TGCGCCAGCAGCCCATCTGGGTCCACACCCGGGGAGCTGTTTTTT. Its translation: CASSPSGSTPGELFF.

The rearrangement joins TRBV7-2 to TRBJ1-6, with a possible D match to TRBD1 (6 bases). CDR3 length: 14 residues. Trimming took off 7 bases at V and 9 bases at J, with 16 bases between the two ends. The germline CDR1 and CDR2 sequences are SGHTA and FQGNSA. The CDR3 DNA reads as TGTGCCAGCAACGCCTTGGACAGATTTTCACCCCTCCACTTT. Its translation: CASNALDRFSPLHF.

The chain employs TRBV30 and TRBJ1-2, with D uncertain. The CDR3 extends over 14 amino acids. Germline V gives CDR1 GTSNPN, CDR2 SVGIG (reference sequence). V shed 4 bases and J shed 4 bases, with 16 bases lying between them. CDR3: CAWMMSGPPYGYTF. In nucleotides, the CDR3 is TGTGCCTGGATGATGTCCGGGCCCCCCTATGGCTACACCTTC.

The chain recombines TRBV2 with TRBJ1-5, with D unclear. CDR3 size: 18 residues. Trimming removed 7 bases at V and 2 bases at J, with 24 bases between. CDR1 and CDR2 from the germline V gene are SNHLY and FYNNEI. DNA for the CDR3: TGTGCCAGCACCCCCGAGCTGGGGTGGGCGGAGGGCAATCAGCCCCAGCATTTT. This sequence encodes CASTPELGWAEGNQPQHF.

In this sample, this clone turned up once. The chain carries TRBV5-1 and TRBJ2-5; 13 positions match TRBD2. V lost 2 bases and J lost 5; bases outside the gene matches: 9. Germline CDR1 SGHRS, CDR2 YFSETQ. There are 17 residues in the CDR3. CDR3 loop: CASSFAGTSGVGETQYF. In DNA, the CDR3 is TGCGCCAGCAGCTTCGCCGGGACTAGCGGGGTCGGGGAGACCCAGTACTTC.

V is TRBV9 and J is TRBJ1-2; TRBD1 is a possible D gene (5 bases). The germline V gene encodes CDR1 SGDLS and CDR2 YYNGEE. There are 12 residues in the CDR3. Trimming stripped 1 base from V and 6 bases from J, with 7 bases between. The CDR3 is CASSVQGHGYTF. CDR3 bases: TGTGCCAGCAGCGTACAGGGTCATGGCTACACCTTC.

The chain couples TRBV7-9 to TRBJ2-7; D possibly corresponds to TRBD2 (7 bases). The germline V gene encodes CDR1 SEHNR and CDR2 FQNEAQ (reference sequence). This CDR3 is built from 15 residues. Trimming took 4 bases from V and 3 from J, leaving 16 bases between them. This CDR3 reads CASSSSGGKYYEQYF. The CDR3 DNA reads as TGTGCCAGCAGCTCCTCGGGGGGCAAGTACTACGAGCAGTACTTC. The full variable domain, completed using reference TRBV7-9 and TRBJ2-7, is DTGVSQNPRHKITKRGQNVTFRCDPISEHNRLYWYRQTLGQGPEFLTYFQNEAQLEKSRLLSDRFSAERPKGSFSTLEIQRTEQGDSAMYLCASSSSGGKYYEQYFGPGTRLTVT.

The chain carries TRBV7-9 and TRBJ1-1; D call uncertain. Trimming took 6 bases from V and 0 from J, leaving 11 bases between them. Germline assignment: CDR1 SEHNR and CDR2 FQNEAQ (reference sequence). The CDR3 has 14 residues. The CDR3 DNA is TGTGCCAGCAGTCCCCTGGGTCTGAACACTGAAGCTTTCTTT. Amino acids: CASSPLGLNTEAFF.